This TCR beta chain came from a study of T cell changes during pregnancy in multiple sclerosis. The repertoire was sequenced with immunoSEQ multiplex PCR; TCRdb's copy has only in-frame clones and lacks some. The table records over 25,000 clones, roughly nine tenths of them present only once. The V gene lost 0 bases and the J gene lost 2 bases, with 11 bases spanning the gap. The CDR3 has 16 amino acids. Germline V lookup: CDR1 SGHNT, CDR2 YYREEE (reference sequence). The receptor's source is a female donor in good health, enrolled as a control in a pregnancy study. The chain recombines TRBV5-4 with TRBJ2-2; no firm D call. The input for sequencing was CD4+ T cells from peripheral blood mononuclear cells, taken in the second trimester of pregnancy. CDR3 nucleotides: TGTGCCAGCAGCTTGGACTCCAACCTTAACACCGGGGAGCTGTTTTTT. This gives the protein CASSLDSNLNTGELFF.